The source of this T cell receptor beta chain is a study of T cell repertoires in cytomegalovirus infection. The wider study: Matching HLA type, along with CMV infection, was indicated by public TCR beta signatures.

In TCRdb, the reads were re-called with MiXCR into one record per CDR3 protein. The repertoire holds under 300,000 distinct CDR3 sequences, with about 18% as singletons. A word on this clonotype: The antigen is not known.

The V and J ends lost 5 bases and 14 bases respectively, with 10 bases between them. Germline values: CDR1 LNHNV, CDR2 YYDKDF (reference sequence). This CDR3 contains 11 residues. Study results and caveats: CMV carriers having the relevant HLA were flagged by cumulative public TCR beta family frequency.

The sample comprised CD8+ T cells from PBMCs. This receptor was taken from a human donor in good health (CMV status not recorded). Some clones in this sample may be carry-over from other donors' samples. V gene TRBV15 combines with J gene TRBJ1-6; D remains unclear. The chain's CDR3 is CATSPWEALHF. CDR3 coding DNA: TGTGCCACCAGCCCCTGGGAAGCCCTCCACTTT.